One sample yielded the 4 T cell receptor beta chains listed below, sequenced in a study of memory CD4+ T cells and cytomegalovirus serostatus. Single viable CD3+CD4+CD8-CD45RO+ cells were sorted as the memory CD4+ T cells. The assay was immunoSEQ multiplex PCR, and TCRdb's table has in-frame clones only and misses some. Of about 67,000 clones in the sample, about 70% are singletons; the top ten hold about 4.8%. Sample: memory CD4+ T cells from blood. The source is an adult in good health and CMV-seropositive.

The chain carries TRBV5-1 and TRBJ2-1; 9 nucleotides align to TRBD1. This CDR3 is built from 14 residues. Germline CDR1 SGHRS, CDR2 YFSETQ. Trimming removed 0 bases from V and 7 bases from J; junction bases left unmatched: 2. CDR3 region: CASSLGGQGNEQFF. The CDR3 DNA reads TGCGCCAGCAGCTTGGGGGGACAGGGAAATGAGCAGTTCTTC.

V is TRBV28 and J is TRBJ2-1, with 11 bases matching TRBD2. Germline V gives CDR1 MDHEN, CDR2 SYDVKM. With V trimmed by 6 bases and J by 0 bases, 7 bases remained unmatched. CDR3 length: 17 residues. The CDR3 here is CASSSASGRISYNEQFF. The CDR3 region has the DNA TGTGCCAGCAGCTCGGCTAGCGGGAGGATCTCCTACAATGAGCAGTTCTTC.

The V call is TRBV7-9, the J call TRBJ2-2; D unresolved. CDR1 and CDR2 (germline): SEHNR, FQNEAQ (reference sequence). V shed 5 bases and J shed 6 bases, with 7 bases lying between them. The CDR3 is made up of 12 amino acids. This chain's CDR3 is CASSPQAGELFF. The CDR3 DNA sequence: TGTGCCAGCAGCCCCCAGGCCGGGGAGCTGTTTTTT.

The V call is TRBV29-1, the J call TRBJ1-2; a possible D gene is TRBD1 (5 bases). In germline, CDR1 is SQVTM, CDR2 ANQGSEA. The CDR3 is 13 residues long. V lost 4 bases, J lost 1 base, and 10 bases lay in between. As DNA, the CDR3 is TGCAGCGTTGGGGACCGCGTTAACTATGGCTACACCTTC. It specifies CSVGDRVNYGYTF.